This entry concerns a single T cell receptor (beta chain). The record originates from a study of graft-versus-host responses after intestinal transplantation. Method: immunoSEQ multiplex PCR; TCRdb's copy keeps in-frame clones and lacks some. Here the sample spans almost 70,000 clones, roughly 92% being singletons. Germline trimming cut 5 bases from V and 2 bases from J; bases unmatched to any gene: 9. CDR3 length equals 15 residues. CDR1 is SGHAT and CDR2 is FQNNGV in the germline V gene. The chain recombines TRBV11-2 with TRBJ2-7, with 7 bases matching TRBD1. The source material was bone marrow, sampled 700 to 850 days after intestinal transplantation. This TCR was sampled from a human patient who received an intestinal transplant, so some T cells may come from the graft donor. The CDR3 region is CASSLQGQFTYEQYF. The CDR3 DNA reads TGTGCCAGCAGCCTCCAGGGACAGTTCACCTACGAGCAGTACTTC. Full variable domain (outside the CDR3, taken from reference TRBV11-2 and TRBJ2-7): EAGVAQSPRYKIIEKRQSVAFWCNPISGHATLYWYQQILGQGPKLLIQFQNNGVVDDSQLPKDRFSAERLKGVDSTLKIQPAKLEDSAVYLCASSLQGQFTYEQYFGPGTRLTVT.